One and the same sample provided the 31 T cell receptor beta chains below, sequenced in a study of siplizumab effects on memory and regulatory T cells. Profiled with immunoSEQ multiplex PCR; TCRdb holds only in-frame clones, not every one. This sample carries approximately 97,000 clones, 92% of them seen once, and the ten largest clones take about 1.1%. The sample consisted of CD4+ T cells sorted from blood. The source of these receptors is a human donor in good health.

The chain recombines TRBV5-1 with TRBJ2-1, with 16 bases lining up with TRBD2. This CDR3 is 16 amino acids long. Unmatched junction bases numbered 9, after V lost 0 bases and J lost 15 bases. Germline CDR1 reads SGHRS; CDR2 reads YFSETQ. As DNA, the CDR3 is TGCGCCAGCAGCTTGGCTGGGACTAGCGGGAGGGACTGGGGGTTCTTC. This sequence encodes CASSLAGTSGRDWGFF. The variable domain in full, completed from reference TRBV5-1 and TRBJ2-1, reads KAGVTQTPRYLIKTRGQQVTLSCSPISGHRSVSWYQQTPGQGLQFLFEYFSETQRNKGNFPGRFSGRQFSNSRSEMNVSTLELGDSALYLCASSLAGTSGRDWGFFGPGTRLTVL.

The chain uses TRBV7-6 and TRBJ2-1; 9 positions agree with TRBD2. After removal of 0 bases from V and 5 bases from J, the junction contained 5 bases not matched to a gene. The germline CDR1 and CDR2 sequences are SGHVS and FNYEAQ. The CDR3 spans 16 residues. CDR3 sequence (DNA): TGTGCCAGCAGCTTAGCAAGGATAGCGGGGGACAATGAGCAGTTCTTC. Its translation is CASSLARIAGDNEQFF.

This chain's CDR3 is CASSEFAEQYF. The CDR3 region has the DNA TGTGCCAGCAGTGAATTCGCCGAGCAGTACTTC. V and J are TRBV25-1 and TRBJ2-7; no firm D call. Germline values: CDR1 MGHDK, CDR2 SYGVNS. The CDR3 sequence is 11 residues long. Trimming stripped 1 base from V and 6 bases from J, with 4 bases between.

V gene TRBV15 combines with J gene TRBJ2-5; TRBD2 aligns across 7 bases. The CDR3 runs to 15 residues. Germline V CDR1 and CDR2: LNHNV, YYDKDF (reference sequence). J gave up 9 bases and V 0 bases, and 10 bases lay outside the gene matches. Here the CDR3 reads CATSRDDFGGTSQYF. The CDR3 DNA is TGTGCCACCAGCAGAGATGATTTCGGGGGGACTTCCCAGTACTTC.

This sequence joins TRBV28 and TRBJ2-3, with D perhaps matching TRBD2 (5 bases). The CDR3 extends over 15 amino acids. CDR1 is MDHEN and CDR2 is SYDVKM in the germline V gene. V was trimmed by 3 bases and J by 2 bases, leaving 12 bases between them. CDR3 nucleotides: TGTGCCAGCAGTTTGGAAGCGGCCTACACAGATACGCAGTATTTT. Protein product: CASSLEAAYTDTQYF. The entire variable domain, with the rest obtained from reference TRBV28 and TRBJ2-3, is as follows: DVKVTQSSRYLVKRTGEKVFLECVQDMDHENMFWYRQDPGLGLRLIYFSYDVKMKEKGDIPEGYSVSREKKERFSLILESASTNQTSMYLCASSLEAAYTDTQYFGPGTRLTVL.

This clone was detected once. J is TRBJ2-3 and V is TRBV9; 7 positions agree with TRBD2. The V and J ends lost 0 bases and 3 bases, in that order; junction bases with no gene match: 1. The CDR3 is 14 amino acids. Germline V gene lookup returns CDR1 SGDLS and CDR2 YYNGEE. As DNA, the CDR3 is TGTGCCAGCAGCGTAGTTAGCGGGACAGATACGCAGTATTTT. It specifies CASSVVSGTDTQYF. The entire variable domain, with the rest obtained from reference TRBV9 and TRBJ2-3, is as follows: DSGVTQTPKHLITATGQRVTLRCSPRSGDLSVYWYQQSLDQGLQFLIQYYNGEERAKGNILERFSAQQFPDLHSELNLSSLELGDSALYFCASSVVSGTDTQYFGPGTRLTVL.

V usage is TRBV28 and J usage is TRBJ1-1; D remains ambiguous. V was pared by 3 bases and J by 0 bases, with 11 bases between. The V gene's germline CDR1 is MDHEN and CDR2 SYDVKM. This CDR3 is built from 15 residues. The chain's CDR3 is CASSFYGRMNTEAFF. For the CDR3, the DNA is TGTGCCAGCAGTTTTTACGGGCGGATGAACACTGAAGCTTTCTTT. The variable domain in full, completed from reference TRBV28 and TRBJ1-1, reads DVKVTQSSRYLVKRTGEKVFLECVQDMDHENMFWYRQDPGLGLRLIYFSYDVKMKEKGDIPEGYSVSREKKERFSLILESASTNQTSMYLCASSFYGRMNTEAFFGQGTRLTVV.

The chain employs TRBV10-2 and TRBJ2-7; 13 bases match TRBD2. J lost 5 bases, V lost 8 bases, and 3 bases had no gene match. This CDR3 spans 13 amino acids. CDR1 and CDR2 from the germline V gene are WSHSY and SAAADI. The CDR3 sequence: CASLTSGRNEQYF. The CDR3 DNA follows: TGCGCCAGCCTGACTAGCGGGAGGAACGAGCAGTACTTC.

The chain is built from TRBV20-1 and TRBJ2-1; D not resolved. The CDR3 covers 10 residues. Germline CDR1 and CDR2: DFQATT and SNEGSKA (reference sequence). Trimming shortened V by 2 bases and J by 15 bases, and 11 bases separated the two germline ends. The DNA of the CDR3 is TGCAGTGCTAGACAAGGGATAGGGTTCTTC. Translated, it gives CSARQGIGFF.

The chain joins TRBV29-1 to TRBJ1-1; D unclear. This CDR3 is built from 13 residues. V was pared by 3 bases and J by 8 bases, with 16 bases between. Germline lookup yields CDR1 SQVTM and CDR2 ANQGSEA. CDR3 loop: CSVEGDGRTEAFF. CDR3 sequence (DNA): TGCAGCGTTGAGGGAGACGGGCGAACCGAAGCTTTCTTT.

V is TRBV7-3 and J is TRBJ1-1; D is unresolved. Germline loops: CDR1 SGHTA, CDR2 FQGTGA. There are 13 residues in the CDR3. The germline V and J ends were trimmed by 5 bases and 2 bases, with 9 bases remaining between them. As DNA, the CDR3 is TGTGCCAGCAGCCCGGGCCGCAACACTGAAGCTTTCTTT. Translated, it gives CASSPGRNTEAFF. The variable domain in full, with the rest retrieved from reference TRBV7-3 and TRBJ1-1, is GAGVSQTPSNKVTEKGKYVELRCDPISGHTALYWYRQSLGQGPEFLIYFQGTGAADDSGLPNDRFFAVRPEGSVSTLKIQRTERGDSAVYLCASSPGRNTEAFFGQGTRLTVV.

There are a few counts of this clone. V is TRBV19 and J is TRBJ2-2; D perhaps matches TRBD2 (6 bases). Trimming shortened V by 7 bases and J by 5 bases, and 8 bases separated the two germline ends. This CDR3 has 12 residues. Germline CDR1 reads LNHDA; CDR2 reads SQIVND (reference sequence). The CDR3 here is CASKAGTGELFF. CDR3 coding DNA: TGTGCCAGTAAGGCGGGAACCGGGGAGCTGTTTTTT.

The rearrangement joins TRBV18 to TRBJ2-7; TRBD1 agrees at 9 bases. The J segment lost 4 bases and the V segment lost 4 bases, leaving 11 bases of the junction unmatched. This CDR3 has 16 residues. Germline V CDR1 and CDR2: KGHSH, LQKENI. CDR3 DNA sequence: TGTGCCAGCTCACTGAACCCGGGACAGGGACTATACGAGCAGTACTTC. Residues: CASSLNPGQGLYEQYF.

The V call is TRBV5-1, the J call TRBJ2-7; D ambiguous. Trimming removed 4 bases at V and 12 bases at J, with 29 bases between. This CDR3 has 16 amino acids. Germline CDR1 SGHRS, CDR2 YFSETQ. This CDR3 is CASSVNPEVTIYERYF. The CDR3 DNA reads TGCGCCAGCAGCGTAAACCCCGAGGTTACTATCTACGAGAGGTACTTC.

This clone was counted only a few times. The rearrangement joins TRBV11-3 to TRBJ2-4; 7 positions agree with TRBD2. The length of the CDR3 is 17 residues. V was clipped by 5 bases and J by 0 bases; unmatched bases: 10. CDR1 and CDR2 from the germline V gene are SGHNT and YENEEA. The CDR3 protein is CASSNVREDLAKNIQYF. CDR3 sequence (DNA): TGTGCCAGCAGCAATGTCCGGGAGGACCTAGCCAAAAACATTCAGTACTTC.

This sequence joins TRBV11-2 and TRBJ2-1, with D uncertain. Germline V CDR1 and CDR2: SGHAT, FQNNGV. CDR3 size: 14 residues. V was cut by 5 bases and J by 7 bases, with 15 bases left in between. CDR3 sequence reads: CASSDRTGRNEQFF. CDR3 sequence (DNA): TGTGCCAGCAGCGATAGGACGGGTCGAAATGAGCAGTTCTTC.

The V gene is TRBV19, the J gene TRBJ1-1; TRBD1 matches at 7 bases. Losses at the gene ends were 6 bases for V and 1 base for J; bases not matched to a gene: 5. The CDR3 loop spans 14 amino acids. Germline assignment: CDR1 LNHDA and CDR2 SQIVND (reference sequence). This CDR3 reads CASRVGQQNTEAFF. The CDR3, as DNA: TGTGCCAGTAGAGTGGGACAGCAGAACACTGAAGCTTTCTTT.

The chain couples TRBV14 to TRBJ2-1; D is ambiguous. Germline V lookup: CDR1 SGHDN, CDR2 FVKESK. CDR3 size: 14 residues. Trimming stripped 0 bases from V and 7 bases from J, with 10 bases between. CDR3 residues: CASSQDLVINEQFF. CDR3 sequence (DNA): TGTGCCAGCAGCCAAGATCTAGTGATAAATGAGCAGTTCTTC.

This rearrangement joins TRBV2 to TRBJ2-7, with D possibly TRBD2 on 6 matching bases. Germline V lookup: CDR1 SNHLY, CDR2 FYNNEI. This CDR3 region has 14 residues. V lost 7 bases, J lost 1 base, and 14 bases lay in between. The CDR3 nucleotides read TGTGCCAGCAAGGAACGGAGGGCATCCTACGAGCAGTACTTC. It yields the protein CASKERRASYEQYF.

The chain carries TRBV5-1 and TRBJ2-5, with 10 bases matching TRBD1. J lost 4 bases, V lost 0 bases, and 3 bases had no gene match. Germline V lookup: CDR1 SGHRS, CDR2 YFSETQ. The CDR3 runs 15 residues. Written as DNA, the CDR3 is TGCGCCAGCAGCTTGGCCGGGACAGGGGTAGAGACCCAGTACTTC. Protein sequence: CASSLAGTGVETQYF.

The chain couples TRBV9 to TRBJ2-5; 12 bases fit TRBD2. This CDR3 has 15 residues. V shed 3 bases, J shed 4 bases, and the junction held 4 bases outside the gene matches. Germline CDR1 is SGDLS and CDR2 is YYNGEE. The CDR3 region is CASSAGLAGIETQYF. In DNA, the CDR3 is TGTGCCAGCAGCGCAGGACTAGCGGGAATAGAGACCCAGTACTTC. Drawing the rest from reference TRBV9 and TRBJ2-5, the complete variable domain is DSGVTQTPKHLITATGQRVTLRCSPRSGDLSVYWYQQSLDQGLQFLIQYYNGEERAKGNILERFSAQQFPDLHSELNLSSLELGDSALYFCASSAGLAGIETQYFGPGTRLLVL.

V is TRBV27 and J is TRBJ1-5; D is uncertain. Per germline, CDR1 MNHEY and CDR2 SMNVEV (reference sequence). The CDR3 is 13 amino acids. Trimming cost V 4 bases and J 7 bases, with 11 bases left between them. The CDR3 DNA reads as TGTGCCAGCAGTTGGGTCCCTTCACAGCCCCAGCATTTT. Translating gives CASSWVPSQPQHF.

The rearrangement joins TRBV19 to TRBJ2-7; 10 nucleotides match TRBD1. Germline V gene sequence: CDR1 LNHDA, CDR2 SQIVND (reference sequence). The ends lost 5 bases at V and 5 bases at J; junction bases unmatched: 6. The CDR3 spans 14 residues. As DNA, the CDR3 is TGTGCCAGTAGTCCGACCGGGACAGGGGACGAGCAGTACTTC. Translation: CASSPTGTGDEQYF.

The V and J genes are TRBV28 and TRBJ1-2; D is perhaps TRBD1 (6 bases). The CDR3 runs 14 residues. Trimming pared 3 bases from V and 6 bases from J, leaving 14 bases between. Per germline, CDR1 MDHEN and CDR2 SYDVKM. This CDR3 is CASSFGGGADGYTF. The CDR3 region has the DNA TGTGCCAGCAGTTTTGGTGGGGGCGCCGATGGCTACACCTTC.

This CDR3 reads CASRTPPRATLNSPLHF. The CDR3 coding sequence is TGTGCCAGCAGAACTCCCCCCCGGGCCACACTTAATTCACCCCTCCACTTT. The chain couples TRBV28 to TRBJ1-6; the D is unclear. This CDR3 spans 17 amino acids. V lost 6 bases and J lost 6, with 21 bases in between. CDR1 and CDR2 from the germline V gene are MDHEN and SYDVKM.

The V gene is TRBV5-1, the J gene TRBJ1-2, with D perhaps TRBD1 (6 bases). Deletions cut 2 bases from V and 4 bases from J, with 15 bases between. CDR3 size: 15 residues. The germline V gene has CDR1 SGHRS and CDR2 YFSETQ. In nucleotides, the CDR3 is TGCGCCAGCAGCTTAATCGGAGGGGGGTCCTATGGCTACACCTTC. It codes for CASSLIGGGSYGYTF.

The chain has TRBV5-3 and TRBJ1-1; perhaps TRBD1 as D (5 bases). TRBV5-3 is assigned to the ORF class and has an uncertain function. The CDR3 covers 15 residues. V lost 2 bases and J lost 0, with 11 bases in between. The CDR3 region has the DNA TGTGCCAGAAGCTTTATCATGGGGGTGAACACTGAAGCTTTCTTT. Protein sequence: CARSFIMGVNTEAFF.

The rearrangement joins TRBV27 to TRBJ2-2; TRBD2 matches at 8 bases. V was pared by 5 bases and J by 7 bases, with 3 bases of the junction left unmatched. The CDR3 loop spans 13 amino acids. Germline V gives CDR1 MNHEY, CDR2 SMNVEV (reference sequence). The CDR3: CASSQSGSGELFF. The CDR3 DNA reads TGTGCCAGCAGTCAAAGCGGGAGCGGGGAGCTGTTTTTT.

The chain employs TRBV28 and TRBJ2-4; D possibly corresponds to TRBD2 (5 bases). Germline V gives CDR1 MDHEN, CDR2 SYDVKM. The CDR3 totals 16 residues. Trimming removed 4 bases at V and 0 bases at J, with 13 bases between. CDR3 in DNA: TGTGCCAGCAGTTCACCGCGGAGGATAGCCAAAAACATTCAGTACTTC. Translating gives CASSSPRRIAKNIQYF.

The chain combines TRBV27 with TRBJ1-5, with a tentative D call TRBD1 (5 bases). The germline V gene encodes CDR1 MNHEY and CDR2 SMNVEV (reference sequence). The CDR3 consists of 15 residues. Trimming pared 1 base from V and 7 bases from J, leaving 14 bases between. The CDR3 sequence is CASSLYGGIGQPQHF. CDR3 bases: TGTGCCAGCAGTTTATATGGGGGAATTGGGCAGCCCCAGCATTTT.

This clone was observed once. This chain joins TRBV15 and TRBJ1-1; perhaps TRBD1 as D (6 bases). V was pared by 1 base and J by 7 bases, with 13 bases between. The CDR3 has 14 residues. Germline V lookup: CDR1 LNHNV, CDR2 YYDKDF (reference sequence). In DNA form, the CDR3 reads TGTGCCACCAGCAGAGCGGGGGCCTCAAGTGAAGCTTTCTTT. Amino acid sequence: CATSRAGASSEAFF.